This T cell receptor beta chain was recovered during a study of blood T cell repertoires in COVID-19. As for the study in general: Whether acute or convalescent, the COVID-19 samples came from the United States, Italy and Spain. Sample material is recorded as cDNA or gDNA derived from T cells, B-cell-depleted T cells, or PBMCs.

Original handling: For nucleated cells, counts were estimated from reference gene primer amplification. Measured with immunoSEQ multiplex PCR; TCRdb has only the in-frame clones, and not every one. Clone size and V and J calls were adopted from that table, with D and trimming inferred from the DNA. The sample contains roughly 70,000 clones, 75% to 95% of which appear only once. The origin of this receptor is a human donor in a cohort sampled during active COVID-19. The sequencing sample was made of peripheral blood.

The CDR3 is CASSQNLLAQETQYF. The DNA for the CDR3 is TGTGCCAGCAGCCAAAATCTACTAGCCCAAGAGACCCAGTACTTC. The rearrangement links TRBV3-1 (or the pseudogene TRBV3-2) to TRBJ2-5, with D perhaps matching TRBD2 (6 bases). Germline CDR1 and CDR2: LGHDT and YNNKEL (reference sequence). The V gene lost 2 bases and the J gene lost 1 base, with 11 bases spanning the gap. The CDR3 is 15 amino acids.